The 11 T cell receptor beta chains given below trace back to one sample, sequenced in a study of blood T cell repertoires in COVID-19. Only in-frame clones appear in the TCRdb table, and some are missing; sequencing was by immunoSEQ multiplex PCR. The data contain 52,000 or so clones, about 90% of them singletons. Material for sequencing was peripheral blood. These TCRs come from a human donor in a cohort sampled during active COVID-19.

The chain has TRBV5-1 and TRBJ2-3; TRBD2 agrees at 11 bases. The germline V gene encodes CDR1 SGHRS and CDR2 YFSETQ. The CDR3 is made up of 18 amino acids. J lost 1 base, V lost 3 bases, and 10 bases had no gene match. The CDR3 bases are TGCGCCAGCAGCTCCCTAGCGGGAGGAGTCCTTCGCACAGATACGCAGTATTTT. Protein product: CASSSLAGGVLRTDTQYF.

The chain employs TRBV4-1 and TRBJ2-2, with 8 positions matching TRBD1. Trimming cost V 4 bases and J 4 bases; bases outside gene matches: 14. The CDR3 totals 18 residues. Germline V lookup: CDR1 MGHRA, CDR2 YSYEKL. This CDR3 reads CASSRVGRGPVATGELFF. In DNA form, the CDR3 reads TGCGCCAGCAGCCGGGTGGGCAGGGGGCCAGTGGCCACCGGGGAGCTGTTTTTT.

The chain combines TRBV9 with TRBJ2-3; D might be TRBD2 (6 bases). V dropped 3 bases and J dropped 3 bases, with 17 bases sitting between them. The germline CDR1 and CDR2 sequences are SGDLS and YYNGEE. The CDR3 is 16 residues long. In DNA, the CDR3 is TGTGCCAGCAGCGCCACAAGCCGACTAGATACAGATACGCAGTATTTT. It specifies CASSATSRLDTDTQYF.

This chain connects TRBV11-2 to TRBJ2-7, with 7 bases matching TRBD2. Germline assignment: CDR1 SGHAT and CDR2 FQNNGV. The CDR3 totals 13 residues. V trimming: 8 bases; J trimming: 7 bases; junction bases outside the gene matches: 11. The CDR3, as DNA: TGTGCCAGCCTCCCAAGCGGGATCGGAGAGCAGTACTTC. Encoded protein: CASLPSGIGEQYF.

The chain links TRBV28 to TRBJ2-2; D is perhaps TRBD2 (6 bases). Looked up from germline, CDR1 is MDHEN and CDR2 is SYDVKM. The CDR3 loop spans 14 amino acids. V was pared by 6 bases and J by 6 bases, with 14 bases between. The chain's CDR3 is CASSQTRRSGELFF. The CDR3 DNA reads TGTGCCAGCAGCCAGACTAGACGGTCCGGGGAGCTGTTTTTT.

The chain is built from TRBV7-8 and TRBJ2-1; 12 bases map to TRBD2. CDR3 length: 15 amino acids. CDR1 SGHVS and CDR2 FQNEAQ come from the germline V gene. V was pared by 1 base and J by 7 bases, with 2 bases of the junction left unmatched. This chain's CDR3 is CASSLGLAGGNEQFF. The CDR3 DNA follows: TGTGCCAGCAGCTTAGGGCTAGCGGGAGGGAATGAGCAGTTCTTC.

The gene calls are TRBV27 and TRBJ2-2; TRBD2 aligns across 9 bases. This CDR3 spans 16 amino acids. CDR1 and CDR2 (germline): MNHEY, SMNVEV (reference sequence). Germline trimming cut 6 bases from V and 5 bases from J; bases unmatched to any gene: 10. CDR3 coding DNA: TGTGCCAGCAGCATGTTTGCGAGCGGGAGGACCGGGGAGCTGTTTTTT. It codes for CASSMFASGRTGELFF.

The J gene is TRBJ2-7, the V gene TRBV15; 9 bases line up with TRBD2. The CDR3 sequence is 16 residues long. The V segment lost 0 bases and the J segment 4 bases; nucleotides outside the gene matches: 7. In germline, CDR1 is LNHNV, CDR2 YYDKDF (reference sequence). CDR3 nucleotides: TGTGCCACCAGCAGAGATCCGACTAGCGGCTTATACGAGCAGTACTTC. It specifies CATSRDPTSGLYEQYF.

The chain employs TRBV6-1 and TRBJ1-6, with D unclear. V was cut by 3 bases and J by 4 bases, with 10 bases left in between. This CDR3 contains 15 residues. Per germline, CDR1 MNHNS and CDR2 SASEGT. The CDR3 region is CASSEAGIYNSPLHF. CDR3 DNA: TGTGCCAGCAGTGAGGCGGGGATTTATAATTCACCCCTCCACTTT.

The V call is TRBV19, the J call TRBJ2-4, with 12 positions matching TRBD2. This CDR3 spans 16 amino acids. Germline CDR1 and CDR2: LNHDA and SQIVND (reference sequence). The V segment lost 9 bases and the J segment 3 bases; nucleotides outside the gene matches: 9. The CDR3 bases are TGTGCCAGCCAAGGACTAGCGGGACGTTACAAAAACATTCAGTACTTC. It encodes CASQGLAGRYKNIQYF.

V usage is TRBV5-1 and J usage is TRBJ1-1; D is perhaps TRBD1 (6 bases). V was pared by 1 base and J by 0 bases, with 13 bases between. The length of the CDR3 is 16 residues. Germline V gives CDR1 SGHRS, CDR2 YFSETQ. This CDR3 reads CASSLLGQTMNTEAFF. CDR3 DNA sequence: TGCGCCAGCAGCTTGTTGGGACAAACAATGAACACTGAAGCTTTCTTT. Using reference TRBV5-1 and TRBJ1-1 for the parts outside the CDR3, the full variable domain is KAGVTQTPRYLIKTRGQQVTLSCSPISGHRSVSWYQQTPGQGLQFLFEYFSETQRNKGNFPGRFSGRQFSNSRSEMNVSTLELGDSALYLCASSLLGQTMNTEAFFGQGTRLTVV.